What follows are 20 T cell receptor beta chains derived from one specimen sequenced in a study of chemoradiotherapy in HPV16-positive cancers (dated by TCRdb to between 2020 and 2023). Libraries came from the immunoSEQ multiplex PCR assay. The clones in this table, taken by TCRdb from immuneACCESS, are in-frame only. Not every clone is retained; where verified, under half of the shortfall comes from an unresolved V gene, and the cause of the rest is unknown. The sample profile shows some 21,000 clones; around 87% of them were found once. The ten most abundant clones make up roughly 2.3% of the sample. The starting material was blood, obtained from a patient who underwent chemoradiotherapy. These receptors were obtained from a human donor with HPV-associated anogenital cancer.

The DNA for the CDR3 is TGTGCCAGCAGCGTAGCCCTCCAGGGGGAGCAGTACTTC. This gives the protein CASSVALQGEQYF. The chain combines TRBV9 with TRBJ2-7; a possible D gene is TRBD1 (6 bases). Germline V lookup: CDR1 SGDLS, CDR2 YYNGEE. This CDR3 is 13 amino acids long. Trimming took off 0 bases at V and 7 bases at J, with 11 bases between the two ends.

This chain joins TRBV2 and TRBJ1-3; D perhaps matches TRBD1 (5 bases). CDR3 length equals 16 residues. CDR1 and CDR2 from the germline V gene are SNHLY and FYNNEI. V lost 7 bases, J lost 0 bases, and 16 bases lay in between. The CDR3: CASTLGRASSGNTIYF. CDR3 nucleotides: TGTGCCAGCACCTTAGGCAGGGCCTCCTCTGGAAACACCATATATTTT.

The chain employs TRBV27 and TRBJ2-3; D unclear. The CDR3 is 11 amino acids. From germline, CDR1 is MNHEY and CDR2 SMNVEV (reference sequence). V lost 3 bases and J 4 bases, leaving 2 bases between the germline ends. This CDR3 reads CASSFADTQYF. The CDR3 bases are TGTGCCAGCAGTTTTGCAGATACGCAGTATTTT.

The chain is built from TRBV5-1 and TRBJ1-2; the match to TRBD1 covers 9 bases. The V and J ends lost 4 bases and 5 bases, in that order; junction bases with no gene match: 6. From germline, CDR1 is SGHRS and CDR2 YFSETQ. The CDR3 has 14 residues. The CDR3 loop reads CASSVGQGLYGYTF. CDR3 sequence (DNA): TGCGCCAGCAGCGTCGGACAGGGGTTATATGGCTACACCTTC.

This chain connects TRBV9 to TRBJ1-2, with a possible D match to TRBD1 (6 bases). V was pared by 0 bases and J by 4 bases, with 7 bases between. The CDR3 covers 13 residues. Germline V gives CDR1 SGDLS, CDR2 YYNGEE. CDR3 in DNA: TGTGCCAGCAGCGTAGAACAGGGCTATGGCTACACCTTC. It specifies CASSVEQGYGYTF.

This chain connects TRBV5-1 to TRBJ1-2, with 11 positions matching TRBD1. The germline V gene encodes CDR1 SGHRS and CDR2 YFSETQ. The CDR3 is 16 residues long. J gave up 7 bases and V 4 bases, and 12 bases lay outside the gene matches. The CDR3 reads CASSPGPGTGGAGYTF. CDR3 nucleotide sequence: TGCGCCAGCAGCCCGGGCCCAGGGACAGGGGGGGCTGGCTACACCTTC.

The chain couples TRBV19 to TRBJ1-1, with unresolved D. This CDR3 spans 16 amino acids. Germline V gene data show CDR1 as LNHDA and CDR2 as SQIVND (reference sequence). V lost 3 bases and J 0 bases, leaving 14 bases between the germline ends. The CDR3 loop is CASSILFRQLNTEAFF. CDR3 coding DNA: TGTGCCAGTAGTATCTTGTTCCGGCAACTGAACACTGAAGCTTTCTTT.

In regard to this clone: Because the CDR3 is missing its conserved closing phenylalanine or tryptophan, this is likely a read error. The DNA is omitted, as the CDR3 cannot be located on it reliably, and the CDR3 follows TCRdb's listing. This rearrangement joins TRBV9 to TRBJ2-6; the table's TRBD2 call for D was not verified on the DNA. The V gene's germline CDR1 is SGDLS and CDR2 YYNGEE. The CDR3 has 10 residues if both end residues are counted. The CDR3: CASITEKEPN.

The chain has TRBV11-3 and TRBJ2-1; D is perhaps TRBD1 or TRBD2 (6 bases each). The CDR3 covers 16 residues. CDR1 and CDR2 (germline): SGHNT, YENEEA. Trimming left V 5 bases short and J 0 bases short, with 14 bases between. Here the CDR3 DNA reads TGTGCCAGCAGCCTGAGGGGGGCATTCTCCTACAATGAGCAGTTCTTC. Translated: CASSLRGAFSYNEQFF.

The V call is TRBV9, the J call TRBJ2-2; no clear D. Germline V CDR1 and CDR2: SGDLS, YYNGEE. V gave up 4 bases and J gave up 6 bases, with 7 bases separating them. This CDR3 region has 12 residues. The CDR3: CASSFKAGELFF. CDR3 nucleotides: TGTGCCAGCAGCTTCAAGGCCGGGGAGCTGTTTTTT.

The J gene is TRBJ2-3, the V gene TRBV5-1; either TRBD1 or TRBD2 may supply D (5 bases each). V was clipped by 0 bases and J by 3 bases, with 23 bases between them. Germline V CDR1 and CDR2: SGHRS, YFSETQ. This CDR3 has 19 amino acids. The CDR3: CASSLEGSGLPGRTDTQYF. The CDR3 region has the DNA TGCGCCAGCAGCTTGGAAGGCTCGGGGCTCCCGGGAAGGACAGATACGCAGTATTTT.

V usage is TRBV7-8 and J usage is TRBJ2-7, with D possibly TRBD2 on 5 matching bases. The CDR3 consists of 14 residues. Germline CDR1 and CDR2: SGHVS and FQNEAQ. Trimming took 3 bases from V and 5 from J, leaving 14 bases between them. The DNA for the CDR3 is TGTGCCAGCAGCTTTTACGGGGTACCGGACGAGCAGTACTTC. It codes for CASSFYGVPDEQYF.

The V call is TRBV6-5, the J call TRBJ2-1, with 12 bases lining up with TRBD2. The V segment lost 7 bases and the J segment 7 bases; nucleotides outside the gene matches: 5. The CDR3 totals 14 residues. CDR1 is MNHEY and CDR2 is SVGAGI in the germline V gene. CDR3 DNA sequence: TGTGCCAGCAAAACTAGCGGGGGGTTTAATGAGCAGTTCTTC. This sequence encodes CASKTSGGFNEQFF.

The V and J genes are TRBV7-9 and TRBJ1-4, with 7 nucleotides matching TRBD1. V shed 8 bases and J 7 bases; nucleotides not matched to a gene: 10. Germline V gene data show CDR1 as SEHNR and CDR2 as FQNEAQ (reference sequence). The CDR3 is made up of 14 amino acids. CDR3 in DNA: TGTGCCAGCGGCGTGGCAGGGGGGGGTGAAAAACTGTTTTTT. This codes for CASGVAGGGEKLFF.

The chain combines TRBV19 with TRBJ2-4, with 9 nucleotides matching TRBD1. V was pared by 7 bases and J by 6 bases, with 10 bases of the junction left unmatched. Germline V gene sequence: CDR1 LNHDA, CDR2 SQIVND (reference sequence). The CDR3 is 15 amino acids. The CDR3 region has the DNA TGTGCCAGTACCAGTGACAGGGGGGCTTTAAACATTCAGTACTTC. It encodes CASTSDRGALNIQYF.

J is TRBJ2-1 and V is TRBV7-2, with 13 bases lining up with TRBD2. The length of the CDR3 is 17 residues. Germline V CDR1 and CDR2: SGHTA, FQGNSA. Losses at the gene ends were 6 bases for V and 4 bases for J; bases not matched to a gene: 9. The CDR3 DNA reads TGTGCCAGCAGGCCTCGACTAGCGGGGGGCGGGTACAATGAGCAGTTCTTC. It is translated as CASRPRLAGGGYNEQFF.

The rearrangement joins TRBV5-5 to TRBJ1-1; a weak D match, TRBD1 (5 bases). Between the trimmed V and J ends, which lost 3 bases and 0 bases, there was a span of 9 bases. The CDR3 sequence is 14 residues long. The V gene's germline CDR1 is SGHKS and CDR2 YYEKEE (reference sequence). In DNA, the CDR3 is TGTGCCAGCAGCTCGAGGGACCTGAACACTGAAGCTTTCTTT. Residues: CASSSRDLNTEAFF.

This rearrangement joins TRBV5-1 to TRBJ1-1; tentative D call: TRBD1 (6 bases). V dropped 4 bases and J dropped 0 bases, with 10 bases sitting between them. This CDR3 spans 14 amino acids. The germline V gene encodes CDR1 SGHRS and CDR2 YFSETQ. CDR3: CASSPTGMNTEAFF. Written as DNA, the CDR3 is TGCGCCAGCAGCCCGACAGGAATGAACACTGAAGCTTTCTTT.

This chain links TRBV6-5 with TRBJ2-1; D is perhaps TRBD1 (6 bases). Trimming pared 4 bases from V and 5 bases from J, leaving 15 bases between. Germline values: CDR1 MNHEY, CDR2 SVGAGI. The CDR3 sequence is 15 residues long. This chain's CDR3 is CASSFSGASDNEQFF. CDR3 coding DNA: TGTGCCAGCAGTTTCTCAGGGGCGTCGGACAATGAGCAGTTCTTC.

This clone was detected only a few times. The chain couples TRBV20-1 to TRBJ1-1; no definite D call. V lost 2 bases to trimming and J lost 5 bases, with 6 bases between them. Germline lookup yields CDR1 DFQATT and CDR2 SNEGSKA (reference sequence). This CDR3 has 11 amino acids. CDR3: CSARPQTEAFF. CDR3 bases: TGCAGTGCTAGACCACAGACTGAAGCTTTCTTT.